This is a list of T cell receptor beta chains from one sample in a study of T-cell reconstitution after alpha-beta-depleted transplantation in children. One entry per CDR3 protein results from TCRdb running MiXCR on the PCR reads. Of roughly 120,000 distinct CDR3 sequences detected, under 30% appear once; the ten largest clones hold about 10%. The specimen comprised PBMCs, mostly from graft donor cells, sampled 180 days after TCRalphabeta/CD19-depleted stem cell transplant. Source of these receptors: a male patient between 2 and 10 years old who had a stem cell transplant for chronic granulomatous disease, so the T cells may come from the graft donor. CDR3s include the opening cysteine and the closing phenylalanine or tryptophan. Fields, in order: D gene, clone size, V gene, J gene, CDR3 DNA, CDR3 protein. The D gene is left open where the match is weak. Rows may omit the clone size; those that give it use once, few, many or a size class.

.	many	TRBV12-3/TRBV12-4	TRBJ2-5	TGTGCCAGCAGGGAGCAAGAGACCCAGTACTTC	CASREQETQYF
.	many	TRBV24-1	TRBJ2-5	TGTGCCACCAGTGATTTGGGGCAGCCCGAAGAGACCCAGTACTTC	CATSDLGQPEETQYF
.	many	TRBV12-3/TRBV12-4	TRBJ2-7	TGTGCCAGCAGTCCCGGCTCCTACGAGCAGTACTTC	CASSPGSYEQYF
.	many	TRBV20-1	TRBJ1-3	TGCAGTGCTAGAGGAACCAGGGAGTCTGGAAACACCATATATTTT	CSARGTRESGNTIYF
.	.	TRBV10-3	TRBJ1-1	TGTGCCATCAGTGCGGCCCGGAACACTGAAGCTTTCTTT	CAISAARNTEAFF
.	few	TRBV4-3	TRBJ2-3	TGCGCCAGCAGCTTAACGGCTACTAGGAGCACAGATACGCAGTATTTT	CASSLTATRSTDTQYF
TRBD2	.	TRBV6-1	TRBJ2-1	TGTGCCAGCCCATGGGGGGGCTCCTACAATGAGCAGTTCTTC	CASPWGGSYNEQFF
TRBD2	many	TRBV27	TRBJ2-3	TGTGCCAGCAGGACTAGCGGGGGTTTGACAGATACGCAGTATTTT	CASRTSGGLTDTQYF
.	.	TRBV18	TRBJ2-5	TGTGCCAGCTCACCAGTTCCCGGGGTGTCGGCCCAGTACTTC	CASSPVPGVSAQYF
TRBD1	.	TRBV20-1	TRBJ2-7	TGCAGTGCTAGAAGAGGACAGGGGAACTACGAGCAGTACTTC	CSARRGQGNYEQYF
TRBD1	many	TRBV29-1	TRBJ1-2	TGCAGCGGGGGGGACAGGGGGCAAGGCTACACCTTC	CSGGDRGQGYTF
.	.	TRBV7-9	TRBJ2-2	TGTGCCAGCAGCTTACCTTCCCTCCTGGACGGGGAGCTGTTTTTT	CASSLPSLLDGELFF
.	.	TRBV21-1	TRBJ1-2	TGTGCCAGCAGCGTGCCAGAGACAGGGAGCCGTAGCTATGGCTACACCTTC	CASSVPETGSRSYGYTF
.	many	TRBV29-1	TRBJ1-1	TGCAGCTGTCGTCGGGGACGGGACACTGAAGCTTTCTTT	CSCRRGRDTEAFF
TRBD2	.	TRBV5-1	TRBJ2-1	TGCGCCAGCAGCTCGGGACTAAACAATGAGCAGTTCTTC	CASSSGLNNEQFF
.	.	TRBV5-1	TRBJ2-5	TGCGCCAGCAGCTTGGTTGGCAGTGGCGGAGAGACCCAGTACTTC	CASSLVGSGGETQYF
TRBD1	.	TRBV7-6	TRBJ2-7	TGTGCCAGCAGCTTAGGAGCCGACAGGGGCTACGAGCAGTACTTC	CASSLGADRGYEQYF
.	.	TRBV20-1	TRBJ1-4	TGCAGTGCTAGAGCGGCCCCGACCTTCCAGGGACCTGAAAAGTGGCTGTTTTTT	CSARAAPTFQGPEKWLFF
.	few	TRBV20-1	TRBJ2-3	TGCAGTGCCCGCCTCCCTGGAATCACAGATACGCAGTATTTT	CSARLPGITDTQYF
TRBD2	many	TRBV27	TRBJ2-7	TGTGCCAGCAGCCATACTAGCGGGAGGGCCGGAGAGCAGTACTTC	CASSHTSGRAGEQYF
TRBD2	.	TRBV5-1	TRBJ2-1	TGCGCCAGCAGCTGGGGTGGTAGCGGGAGGGGTGAGCAGTTCTTC	CASSWGGSGRGEQFF
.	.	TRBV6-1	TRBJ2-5	TGTGCCAGCAGCAACCGGGGCGGGATAGGAGAGACCCAGTACTTC	CASSNRGGIGETQYF
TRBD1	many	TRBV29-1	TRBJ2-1	TGCAGCGCCGACGGACAGGGGCCGAGAACAAATGAGCAGTTCTTC	CSADGQGPRTNEQFF
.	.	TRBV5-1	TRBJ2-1	TGCGCCAGCAGCCGCGGTGGGGGATACAATGAGCAGTTCTTC	CASSRGGGYNEQFF
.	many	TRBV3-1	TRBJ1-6	TGTGCCAGCACCGCCAGAATAGGGATTAATTCACCCCTCCACTTT	CASTARIGINSPLHF
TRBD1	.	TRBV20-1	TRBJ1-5	TGCAGTGCCCTACTGCAGGGGGCCCTCAATCAGCCCCAGCATTTT	CSALLQGALNQPQHF
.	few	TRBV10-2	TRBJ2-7	TGCGCCAGAAGTACGGGGGACCCCGAGCTGGGGTACGAGCAGTACTTC	CARSTGDPELGYEQYF
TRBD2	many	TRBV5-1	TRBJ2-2	TGCGCCAGCAGCTTGTCGACTAGCGGGGCGAACACCGGGGAGCTGTTTTTT	CASSLSTSGANTGELFF
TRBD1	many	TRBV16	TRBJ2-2	TGTGCCAGCAGCCAATCGGGGACAGGGTCCGGGGAGCTGTTTTTT	CASSQSGTGSGELFF
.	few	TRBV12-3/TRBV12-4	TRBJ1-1	TGTGCCAGCAGTGGGGGGGTTTGGGGGAACACTGAAGCTTTCTTT	CASSGGVWGNTEAFF
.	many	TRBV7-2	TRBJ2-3	TGTGCCAGCAGCTTAGTGGCGGTTCTCACAGATACGCAGTATTTT	CASSLVAVLTDTQYF
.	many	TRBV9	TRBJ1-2	TGTGCCAGCAGCGTATCGGAAGCTTATGGCTACACCTTC	CASSVSEAYGYTF
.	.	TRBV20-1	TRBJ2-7	TGCAGTGCTAAATCGGGTAGCTCCTACGAGCAGTACTTC	CSAKSGSSYEQYF
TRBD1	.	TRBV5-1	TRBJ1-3	TGCGCCAGCAGAGAGGGCCCAGGGGGAGGAAACACCATATATTTT	CASREGPGGGNTIYF
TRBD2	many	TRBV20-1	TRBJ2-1	TGCAGTGCTAGAGATGGTAGCGGGAGGGGTGGTGAGCAGTTCTTC	CSARDGSGRGGEQFF
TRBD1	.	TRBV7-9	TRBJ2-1	TGTGCCAGCAGCCCACAGGGCAGGGGGCACAATGAGCAGTTCTTC	CASSPQGRGHNEQFF
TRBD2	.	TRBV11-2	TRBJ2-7	TGTGCCAGCAGCTTGACTAGCGGCCCCTACGAGCAGTACTTC	CASSLTSGPYEQYF
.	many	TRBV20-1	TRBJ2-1	TGCAGTGCTGCTGGTCTAGTGCGGAATGAGCAGTTCTTC	CSAAGLVRNEQFF
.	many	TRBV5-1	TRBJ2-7	TGCGCCAGCAGGACACCGGGGTCCTACGAGCAGTACTTC	CASRTPGSYEQYF
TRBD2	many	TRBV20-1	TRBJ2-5	TGCAGTGCTAAAAGCGGGGGGGCCCCAGAGACCCAGTACTTC	CSAKSGGAPETQYF
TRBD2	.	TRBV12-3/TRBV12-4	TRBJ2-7	TGTGCCAGCAGGGGACTAGCGGGAGGGACTTACGAGCAGTACTTC	CASRGLAGGTYEQYF
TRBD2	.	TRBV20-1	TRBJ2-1	TGCAGTGCTAGACCCAGCGGGAGGGCCAGGGGTGAGCAGTTCTTC	CSARPSGRARGEQFF
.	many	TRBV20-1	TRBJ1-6	TGCAGTGCCCTGGGTTCGAGCTCCTATAATTCACCCCTCCACTTT	CSALGSSSYNSPLHF
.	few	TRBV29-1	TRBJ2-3	TGCAGCGTTGAAGTGGGGCGCGGCGGAGATACGCAGTATTTT	CSVEVGRGGDTQYF
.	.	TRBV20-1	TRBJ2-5	TGCAGTGCTAGAGTTGATCGGAGGAAAGAGACCCAGTACTTC	CSARVDRRKETQYF